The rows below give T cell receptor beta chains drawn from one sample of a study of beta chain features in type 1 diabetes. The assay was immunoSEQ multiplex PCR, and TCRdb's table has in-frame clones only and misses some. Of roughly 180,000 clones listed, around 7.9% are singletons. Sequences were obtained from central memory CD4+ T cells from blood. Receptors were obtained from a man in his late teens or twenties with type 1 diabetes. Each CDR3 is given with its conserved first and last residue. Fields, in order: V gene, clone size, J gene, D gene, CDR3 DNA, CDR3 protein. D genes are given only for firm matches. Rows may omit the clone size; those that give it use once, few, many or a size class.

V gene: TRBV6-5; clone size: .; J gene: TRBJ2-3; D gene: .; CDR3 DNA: TGTGCCAGCAGTTACTTACGACAGAGAGATACGCAGTATTTT; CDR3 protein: CASSYLRQRDTQYF
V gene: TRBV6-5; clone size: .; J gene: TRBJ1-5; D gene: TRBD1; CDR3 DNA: TGTGCCAGCAGCGCCACAGGGGCCGAGTATCAGCCCCAGCATTTT; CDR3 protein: CASSATGAEYQPQHF
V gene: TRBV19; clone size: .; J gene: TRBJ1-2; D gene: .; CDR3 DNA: TGTGCCACAGAGGGGAGGCTAAGCAATGGCTACACCTTC; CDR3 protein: CATEGRLSNGYTF
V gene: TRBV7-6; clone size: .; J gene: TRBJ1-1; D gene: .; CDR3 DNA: TGTGCCAGCAGCTTAGTGGTGGCACCTACAGACACTGAAGCTTTCTTT; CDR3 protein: CASSLVVAPTDTEAFF
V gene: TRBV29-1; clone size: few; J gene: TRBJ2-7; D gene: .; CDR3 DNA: TGCAGCGCGGCCGGGACGGGGGACGAGCAGTACTTC; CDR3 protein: CSAAGTGDEQYF
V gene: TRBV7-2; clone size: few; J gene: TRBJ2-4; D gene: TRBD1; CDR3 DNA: TGTGCCAGCAGCTCGGACAGGGCCAAAAACATTCAGTACTTC; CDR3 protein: CASSSDRAKNIQYF
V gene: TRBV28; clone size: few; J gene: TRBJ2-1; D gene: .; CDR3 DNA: TGTGCCAGCAGACCGGAGGCCTACAATGAGCAGTTCTTC; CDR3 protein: CASRPEAYNEQFF
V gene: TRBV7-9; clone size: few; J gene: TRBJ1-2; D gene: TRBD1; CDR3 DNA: TGTGCCACCCTGAAAGGACAGGGGAATGGCTACACCTTC; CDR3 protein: CATLKGQGNGYTF
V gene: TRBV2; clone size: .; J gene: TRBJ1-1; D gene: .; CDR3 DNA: TGTGCCAGCAGTAAGGGGGGGCTTGGGAACACTGAAGCTTTCTTT; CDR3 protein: CASSKGGLGNTEAFF
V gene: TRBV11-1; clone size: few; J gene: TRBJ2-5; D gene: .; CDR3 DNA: TGTGCCAGCAGCTTAGGACTCGGGAAAGGCCAAGAGACCCAGTACTTC; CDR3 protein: CASSLGLGKGQETQYF
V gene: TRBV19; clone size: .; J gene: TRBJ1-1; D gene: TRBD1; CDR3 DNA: TGTGCCAGTGACCCAACAGGGGGCCGTGCTGAAGCTTTCTTT; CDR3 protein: CASDPTGGRAEAFF
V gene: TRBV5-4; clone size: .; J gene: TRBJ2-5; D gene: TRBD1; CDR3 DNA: TGTGCCAGCAGTGCAAGGACAGGGAAAAACCAAGAGACCCAGTACTTC; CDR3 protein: CASSARTGKNQETQYF
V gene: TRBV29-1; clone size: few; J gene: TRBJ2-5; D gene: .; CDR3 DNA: TGCAGCGTTGGCAGGTCTCAAGAGACCCAGTACTTC; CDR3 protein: CSVGRSQETQYF
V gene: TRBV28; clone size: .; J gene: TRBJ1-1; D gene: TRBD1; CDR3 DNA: TGTGCCACCACCCATGGAGAGGGCAGGGGGGCCACTGAAGCTTTCTTT; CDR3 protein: CATTHGEGRGATEAFF
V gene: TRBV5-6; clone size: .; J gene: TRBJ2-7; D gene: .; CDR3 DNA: TGTGCCAGCAGCTTTCGCCAGGGGCGCGACGAGCAGTACTTC; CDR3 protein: CASSFRQGRDEQYF
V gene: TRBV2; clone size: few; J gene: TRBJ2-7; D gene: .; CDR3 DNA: TGTGCCAGCAGAGGACACTACTACGAGCAGTACTTC; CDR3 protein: CASRGHYYEQYF
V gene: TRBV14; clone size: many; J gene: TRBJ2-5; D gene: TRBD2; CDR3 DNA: TGTGCCAGCAGCCCCTCAGCGGGAACGGGGACCCAGTACTTC; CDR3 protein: CASSPSAGTGTQYF
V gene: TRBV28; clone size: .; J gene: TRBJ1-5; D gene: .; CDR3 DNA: TGTGCAATTAGCGAAACCCTCAATCAGCCCCAGCATTTT; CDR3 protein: CAISETLNQPQHF
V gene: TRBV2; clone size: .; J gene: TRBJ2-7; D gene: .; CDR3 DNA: TGTGCCAGCAGTGATTCTCGGCAGCGCTCCTACGAGCAGTACTTC; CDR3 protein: CASSDSRQRSYEQYF
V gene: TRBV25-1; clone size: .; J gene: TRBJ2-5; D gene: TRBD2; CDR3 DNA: TGTGCCAGCAGTGGAGGACTAGGGGTAGAGACCCAGTACTTC; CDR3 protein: CASSGGLGVETQYF
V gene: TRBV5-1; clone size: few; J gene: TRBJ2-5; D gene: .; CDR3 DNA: TGCGCCAGCAGCTTGGCCTACAGCCAAGAGACCCAGTACTTC; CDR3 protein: CASSLAYSQETQYF
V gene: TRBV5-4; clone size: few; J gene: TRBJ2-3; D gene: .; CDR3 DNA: TGTGCCAGCAGCTCAAGGTTCCAAGGACTATACACAGATACGCAGTATTTT; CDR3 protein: CASSSRFQGLYTDTQYF
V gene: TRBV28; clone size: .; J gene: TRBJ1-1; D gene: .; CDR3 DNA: TGTGCCAGCAGTTCAGGGCCCGGATACACTGAAGCTTTCTTT; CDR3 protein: CASSSGPGYTEAFF
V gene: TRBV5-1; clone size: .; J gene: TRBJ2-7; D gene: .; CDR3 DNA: TGCGCCAGCAGCTTGGGGGACACCTACTCCTACGAGCAGTACTTC; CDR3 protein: CASSLGDTYSYEQYF
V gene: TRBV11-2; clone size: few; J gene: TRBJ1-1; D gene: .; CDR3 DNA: TGTGCCAGCAGCTTAGAGTGGGCGAGAACTGAAGCTTTCTTT; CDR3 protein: CASSLEWARTEAFF
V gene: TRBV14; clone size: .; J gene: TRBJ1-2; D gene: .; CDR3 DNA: TGTGCCAGCAGCCAAGTACAGGGATGGACCTATGGCTACACCTTC; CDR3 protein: CASSQVQGWTYGYTF
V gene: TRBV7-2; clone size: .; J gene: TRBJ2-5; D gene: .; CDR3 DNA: TGTGCCAGCAGCTTATTACGGGGGGCCGGAGAGACCCAGTACTTC; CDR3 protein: CASSLLRGAGETQYF
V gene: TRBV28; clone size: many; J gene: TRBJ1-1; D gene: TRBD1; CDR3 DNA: TGTGCCAGCAGTTACAGGGGCAACACTGAAGCTTTCTTT; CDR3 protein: CASSYRGNTEAFF
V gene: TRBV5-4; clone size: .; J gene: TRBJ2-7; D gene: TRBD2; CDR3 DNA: TGTGCCAGCAGCCCGACGGGGGGGTTTCGGTCCTACGAGCAGTACTTC; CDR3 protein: CASSPTGGFRSYEQYF
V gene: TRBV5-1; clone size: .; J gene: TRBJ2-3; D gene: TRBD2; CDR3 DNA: TGCGCCAGCAGCCCAGTAGCGGGGGGTAGCACAGATACGCAGTATTTT; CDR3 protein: CASSPVAGGSTDTQYF
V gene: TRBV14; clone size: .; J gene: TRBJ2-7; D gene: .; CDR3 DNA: TGTGCCAGCAGCCAAGGGTTCACAGGGAGAAAGCACTTC; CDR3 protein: CASSQGFTGRKHF
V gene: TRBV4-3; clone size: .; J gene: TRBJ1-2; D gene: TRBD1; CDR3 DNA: TGCGCCAGCAGCCAAGATGAGGGACAGGGCACGGGCTACACCTTC; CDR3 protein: CASSQDEGQGTGYTF
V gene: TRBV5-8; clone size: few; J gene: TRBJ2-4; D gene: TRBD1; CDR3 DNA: TGTGCCAGCAGCCTGACAGGGGTCAGCGACATTCAGTACTTC; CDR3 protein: CASSLTGVSDIQYF
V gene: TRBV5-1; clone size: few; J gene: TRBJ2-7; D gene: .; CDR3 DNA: TGCGCCAGCAGAGTGGGCAGCATGATGTACGAGCAGTACTTC; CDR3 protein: CASRVGSMMYEQYF
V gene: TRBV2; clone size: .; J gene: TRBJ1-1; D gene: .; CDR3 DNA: TGTGCCAGCAGTGAAGGGGCTGGGGCCACTGAAGCTTTCTTT; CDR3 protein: CASSEGAGATEAFF
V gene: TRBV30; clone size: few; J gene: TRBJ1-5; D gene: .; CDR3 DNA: TGTGCCTGGAGCGCCGAGGGTGGAAGCAATCAGCCCCAGCATTTT; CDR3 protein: CAWSAEGGSNQPQHF
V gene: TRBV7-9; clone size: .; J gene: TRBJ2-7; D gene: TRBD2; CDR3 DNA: TGTGCCAGCAGCAGGACTAGCGGGAGGGGATCCGAGCAGTACTTC; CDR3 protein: CASSRTSGRGSEQYF
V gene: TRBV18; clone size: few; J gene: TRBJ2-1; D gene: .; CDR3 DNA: TGTGCCAGCTCACCGGCCTCGGGTGGGGGGAATGAGCAGTTCTTC; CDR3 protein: CASSPASGGGNEQFF
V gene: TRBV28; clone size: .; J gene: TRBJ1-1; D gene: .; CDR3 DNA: TGTGCCAGCAGTTTATCCCCCGCTGAAGCTTTCTTT; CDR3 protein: CASSLSPAEAFF
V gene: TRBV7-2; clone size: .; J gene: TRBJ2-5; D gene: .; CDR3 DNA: TGTGCCAGCAGCTTAGGTAGTAGCAGCCATTCCCGACAAGAGACCCAGTACTTC; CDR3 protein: CASSLGSSSHSRQETQYF
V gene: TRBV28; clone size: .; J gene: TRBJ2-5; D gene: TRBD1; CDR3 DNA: TGTGCCAGCAGTCCTAGCCGGGGACAGGGGCAAGAGACCCAGTACTTC; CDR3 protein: CASSPSRGQGQETQYF
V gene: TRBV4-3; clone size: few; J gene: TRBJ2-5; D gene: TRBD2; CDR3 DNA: TGCGCCAGCAGCCAAGACGCGGGGGGGGGAGAGACCCAGTACTTC; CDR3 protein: CASSQDAGGGETQYF